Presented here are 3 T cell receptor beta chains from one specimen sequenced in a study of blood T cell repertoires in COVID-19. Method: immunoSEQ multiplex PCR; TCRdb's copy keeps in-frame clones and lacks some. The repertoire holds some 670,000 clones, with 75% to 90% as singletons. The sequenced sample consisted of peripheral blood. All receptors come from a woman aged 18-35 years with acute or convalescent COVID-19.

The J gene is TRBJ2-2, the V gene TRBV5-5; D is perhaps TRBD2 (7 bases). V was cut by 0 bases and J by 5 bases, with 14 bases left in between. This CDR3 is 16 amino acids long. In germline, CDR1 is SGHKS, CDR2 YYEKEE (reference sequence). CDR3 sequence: CASSLAGGSRTGELFF. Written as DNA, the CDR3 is TGTGCCAGCAGCTTGGCGGGGGGCTCCCGGACCGGGGAGCTGTTTTTT.

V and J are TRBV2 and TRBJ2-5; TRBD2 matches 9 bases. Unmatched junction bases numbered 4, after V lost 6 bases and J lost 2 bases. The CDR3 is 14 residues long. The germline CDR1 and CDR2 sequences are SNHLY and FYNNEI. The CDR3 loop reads CASSTGLAQETQYF. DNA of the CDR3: TGTGCCAGCAGCACCGGACTAGCGCAAGAGACCCAGTACTTC.

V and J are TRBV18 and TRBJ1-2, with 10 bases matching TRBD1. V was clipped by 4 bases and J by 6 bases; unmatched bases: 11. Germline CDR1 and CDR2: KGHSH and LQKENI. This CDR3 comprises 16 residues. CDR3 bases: TGTGCCAGCTCACTCGACAGGGGGCAAGGGGGCAATGGCTACACCTTC. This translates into CASSLDRGQGGNGYTF.